Listed below are T cell receptor beta chains from one sample, sequenced in a study of regulatory T cells in long-lasting Graves disease. TCRdb analysed the multiplex PCR reads with MiXCR anew, one entry per CDR3 protein. The table has about 430,000 distinct CDR3 sequences, approximately 16% seen once. The data were also submitted as part of a second study, on T cells in Graves' hyperthyroidism and ophthalmopathy.

This specimen consisted of peripheral blood mononuclear cells (PBMCs), obtained at new diagnosis, from a patient treated with antithyroid drugs. Receptors originate from a woman aged 40 to 50 with Graves disease. Each CDR3 is given with its conserved first and last residue. D genes are given only for firm matches. The listing skips clone size in some rows; elsewhere it reads once, few, many or a size class.

TRBD1,TRBV10-3,TRBJ2-5,many,TGTGCCATCAGGAGGGGACAGACTGAAGAGACCCAGTACTTC,CAIRRGQTEETQYF
TRBD1,TRBV27,TRBJ2-7,NA,TGTGCCAGCAGCGCAGGGGGCGCGGGCTCCTACGAGCAGTACTTC,CASSAGGAGSYEQYF
NA,TRBV20-1,TRBJ2-2,few,TGCAGTGCTAGAGATCAGGGGTGGGTAAACACCGGGGAGCTGTTTTTT,CSARDQGWVNTGELFF
NA,TRBV7-3,TRBJ2-2,many,TGTGCCAGCAGCCGGCGGGCAGGGGATGCCGGGGAGCTGTTTTTT,CASSRRAGDAGELFF
TRBD1,TRBV11-2,TRBJ2-7,many,TGTGCCAGCAGCCCACCAGGGGACAGAACCTACGAGCAGTACTTC,CASSPPGDRTYEQYF
NA,TRBV11-2,TRBJ2-1,NA,TGTGCCAGCAGCTTACTAGTGGCAGTCTACAATGAGCAGTTCTTC,CASSLLVAVYNEQFF
NA,TRBV6-5,TRBJ1-2,many,TGTGCCAGCAGTTACTCGATTTTAAGCGGAACCTATGGCTACACCTTC,CASSYSILSGTYGYTF
NA,TRBV19,TRBJ1-2,many,TGTGCCAGTAGTATTTATGGCGGTAACTATGGCTACACCTTC,CASSIYGGNYGYTF
NA,TRBV9,TRBJ2-1,many,TGTGCCAGCAGCGTAGCTACCAGGGACAATGAGCAGTTCTTC,CASSVATRDNEQFF
TRBD1,TRBV20-1,TRBJ2-5,many,TGCAGTGCTAGTAAGGGACAGGTGTTACAAGAGACCCAGTACTTC,CSASKGQVLQETQYF
TRBD2,TRBV24-1,TRBJ2-1,many,TGTGCCACCAGTGATTTCGCTAGCGGGGGCTTCGATGAGCAGTTCTTC,CATSDFASGGFDEQFF
NA,TRBV7-9,TRBJ2-4,few,TGTGCCAGCAGCTTAGGACCCCAAGCCAAAAACATTCAGTACTTC,CASSLGPQAKNIQYF
TRBD1,TRBV19,TRBJ1-6,many,TGTGCCAGTAGTACCCGGACAGGGGGTCTTCATTCACCCCTCCACTTT,CASSTRTGGLHSPLHF
NA,TRBV7-9,TRBJ2-1,NA,TGTGCCAGCAGCTTAACTATGGGGGAGGGGGACAATGAGCAGTTCTTC,CASSLTMGEGDNEQFF
NA,TRBV5-6,TRBJ2-5,many,TGTGCCAGCAGCTTGATGACGGCGTGGGACTCACAAGAGACCCAGTACTTC,CASSLMTAWDSQETQYF
TRBD2,TRBV13,TRBJ2-7,once,TGTGCCAGCAGCTTATCCCGGACTAGCGGGATTTACGAGCAGCACTTC,CASSLSRTSGIYEQHF
NA,TRBV28,TRBJ2-1,many,TGTGCCAGCAGTTCGGACTACTCCTACAATGAGCAGTTCTTC,CASSSDYSYNEQFF
TRBD1,TRBV19,TRBJ2-4,NA,TGTGCCAGTAGTACAGGGGACAGGCTGGCTGTGGGCATTCAGTACTTC,CASSTGDRLAVGIQYF
NA,TRBV29-1,TRBJ2-7,many,TGCAGCGTTGAGGGGGGGCCCTCCAGTGCCTACGAGCAGTACTTC,CSVEGGPSSAYEQYF
NA,TRBV2,TRBJ1-5,many,TGTGCCAGCAGTGAGGGGCTAGGCAATCAGCCCCAGCATTTT,CASSEGLGNQPQHF
NA,TRBV28,TRBJ1-5,NA,TGTGCCAGCAGTGAAAGGGGGGCAGGGTATCAGCCCCAGCATTTT,CASSERGAGYQPQHF
NA,TRBV19,TRBJ1-1,many,TGTGCCAGTAGTAACAGTGTGAACACTGAAGCTTTCTTT,CASSNSVNTEAFF
NA,TRBV7-2,TRBJ1-2,many,TGTGCCAGCAGCTCCGCCGGGGCTAACTATGGCTACACCTTC,CASSSAGANYGYTF
NA,TRBV11-2,TRBJ2-5,many,TGTGCCAGCAGCTTAATGCAGGTTGAGACCCAGTACTTC,CASSLMQVETQYF
TRBD2,TRBV9,TRBJ2-2,many,TGTGCCAGCAGCGTAGTAGCGGGAGATCAAACCGGGGAGCTGTTTTTT,CASSVVAGDQTGELFF
TRBD2,TRBV4-2,TRBJ2-1,NA,TGTGCCAGCAGCCAAGCGGTGGGAGGGGTCCGCAATGAGCAGTTCTTC,CASSQAVGGVRNEQFF
NA,TRBV6-1,TRBJ2-7,many,TGTGCCAGCATAGAAGGTCAATACGAGCAGTACTTC,CASIEGQYEQYF
NA,TRBV19,TRBJ1-6,NA,TGTGCCAGTACCCCAGCAGGGAGACCAGATTCACCCCTCCACTTT,CASTPAGRPDSPLHF
TRBD1,TRBV27,TRBJ2-4,many,TGTGCCAGCAGCTCCGGGACAGGGGGCGCCGGCAAAAACATTCAGTACTTC,CASSSGTGGAGKNIQYF
TRBD1,TRBV28,TRBJ2-1,NA,TGTGCCAGCAGTTACGCCGGGACAGGGGCGCACGATGAGCAGTTCTTC,CASSYAGTGAHDEQFF
NA,TRBV5-5,TRBJ2-1,NA,TGCGCCAGCAGCACATACAGGGTGGGGTCCTACAATGAGCAGTGCTTC,CASSTYRVGSYNEQCF
TRBD1,TRBV7-6,TRBJ1-6,NA,TGTGCCAGCAGCCCCGACAGGGCCTACTCCTATAATTCACCCCTCCACTTT,CASSPDRAYSYNSPLHF
NA,TRBV28,TRBJ2-6,many,TGTGCCAGCAGACTATCCTCTGGGGCCAACGTCCTGACTTTC,CASRLSSGANVLTF
NA,TRBV7-9,TRBJ2-2,many,TGTGCCAGCTCCGCGGGGCCCACCGGGGAGCTGTTTTTT,CASSAGPTGELFF
NA,TRBV19,TRBJ1-5,NA,TGTGCCAGTAGTTCACGACAGGTGGCAGGGCAGCCCCAGCATTTT,CASSSRQVAGQPQHF
TRBD2,TRBV7-2,TRBJ2-2,NA,TGTGCCAGCCGTAGGATGGGGGGGATGGGGGACACCGGGGAGCTGTTTTTT,CASRRMGGMGDTGELFF
NA,TRBV6-5,TRBJ1-1,many,TGTGCCAGCAGTTCCCTGCAGGGGTCCGTCGCTTTCTTT,CASSSLQGSVAFF
NA,TRBV19,TRBJ2-3,NA,TGTGCCAGTAAACCCGACGAGCGGAGAAGCACAGATACGCAGTATTTT,CASKPDERRSTDTQYF
TRBD1,TRBV6-1,TRBJ1-5,many,TGTGCCAGCAGTGAATCCCGGGGCAGGGGGAATCAGCCCCAGCATTTT,CASSESRGRGNQPQHF
TRBD2,TRBV7-6,TRBJ2-1,NA,TGTGCCAGCAGCTTAGCGTCCCTAGCGGGCCACAATGAGCAGTTCTTC,CASSLASLAGHNEQFF
TRBD2,TRBV19,TRBJ2-2,many,TGTGCCAGTAGTATATGGGGCCTAGCGGGGTTCCTAGGCACCGGGGAGCTGTTTTTT,CASSIWGLAGFLGTGELFF
NA,TRBV5-8,TRBJ1-6,NA,TGTGCCAGCAGCTTGAGCCCAGACTCCTATAATTCACCCCTCCACTTT,CASSLSPDSYNSPLHF
NA,TRBV30,TRBJ1-5,many,TGTGCCTGGGGGCCCGGGCAGCCTAGCAATCAGCCCCAGCATTTT,CAWGPGQPSNQPQHF
NA,TRBV6-1,TRBJ2-7,many,TGTGCCAGCAGTGAATATAGGGCATACTACGAGCAGTACTTC,CASSEYRAYYEQYF
TRBD2,TRBV29-1,TRBJ2-7,many,TGCAGCGTTGCTCGCGGGGAGGGCTACGAGCAGTACTTC,CSVARGEGYEQYF
TRBD2,TRBV11-3,TRBJ2-3,many,TGTGCCAGCAGTATTAGCGGGGCGGATACGCAGTATTTT,CASSISGADTQYF
NA,TRBV28,TRBJ2-5,many,TGTGCCAGCAGTTCCCGGGAAGGGACGGGTGAGACCCAGTACTTC,CASSSREGTGETQYF
TRBD1,TRBV3-1,TRBJ2-5,many,TGTGCCAGCAGCCAAGATTCCGACAGGGACGAAGAGACCCAGTACTTC,CASSQDSDRDEETQYF
TRBD1,TRBV12-3/TRBV12-4,TRBJ1-1,many,TGTGCCAGCACCTGGACAGGCACTGAAGCTTTCTTT,CASTWTGTEAFF
NA,TRBV11-2,TRBJ2-3,many,TGTGCCAGCAGCACTAGGGACACAGATACGCAGTATTTT,CASSTRDTDTQYF
TRBD2,TRBV24-1,TRBJ2-1,NA,TGTGCCACCAGTGATTGGAAGACCGGGACTACTTACAATGAGCAGTTCTTC,CATSDWKTGTTYNEQFF